This is a list of T cell receptor beta chains from one sample in a study of cytomegalovirus exposure and HLA in healthy donors. The assay was immunoSEQ multiplex PCR, and TCRdb's table has in-frame clones only and misses some. The sample carries fewer than 150,000 clones, just over 15% recorded once. Input material: PBMCs. Receptors originate from a young woman in good health and CMV-seronegative. Each CDR3 is given without its conserved first and last residue. Size values are once, few and many counts, or a class for expanded clones, and some rows have none.

clone_size: many
v_call: TRBV10-3
cdr3_aa: AIRAGQGEVGEQF

clone_size: -
v_call: TRBV11-2
cdr3_aa: ASSLVGGAYNEQF

clone_size: few
v_call: TRBV6-5
cdr3_aa: ASRRQGPETQY

clone_size: few
v_call: TRBV4-1
cdr3_aa: ASSQATQGRQPQH

clone_size: few
v_call: TRBV4-2
cdr3_aa: ASTSLGGNTEAF

clone_size: few
v_call: TRBV28
cdr3_aa: ASSFWNRDEQY

clone_size: few
v_call: TRBV4-1
cdr3_aa: ASSQSRDRVYEQY

clone_size: few
v_call: TRBV9
cdr3_aa: ASSVGSASTGELF

clone_size: -
v_call: TRBV25-1
cdr3_aa: ASSEYRSAGMGETQY

clone_size: -
v_call: TRBV29-1
cdr3_aa: SVDTIGGSEQY

clone_size: -
v_call: TRBV28
cdr3_aa: ASSLARGGAHTIY

clone_size: few
v_call: TRBV19
cdr3_aa: ASSTDRWLNTEAF

clone_size: few
v_call: TRBV18
cdr3_aa: ASSLSYEQY

clone_size: few
v_call: TRBV30
cdr3_aa: AWSGGGTEAF

clone_size: few
v_call: TRBV4-2
cdr3_aa: ASSPTGRASGVGETQY

clone_size: -
v_call: TRBV18
cdr3_aa: ASSPEGTGEAF

clone_size: few
v_call: TRBV6-1
cdr3_aa: ASSEGQGPQPQH

clone_size: few
v_call: TRBV5-1
cdr3_aa: ASSFNKLAEETQY

clone_size: few
v_call: TRBV6-5
cdr3_aa: ASTSSRETQY

clone_size: few
v_call: TRBV9
cdr3_aa: ASSPFASGGRGYGYT